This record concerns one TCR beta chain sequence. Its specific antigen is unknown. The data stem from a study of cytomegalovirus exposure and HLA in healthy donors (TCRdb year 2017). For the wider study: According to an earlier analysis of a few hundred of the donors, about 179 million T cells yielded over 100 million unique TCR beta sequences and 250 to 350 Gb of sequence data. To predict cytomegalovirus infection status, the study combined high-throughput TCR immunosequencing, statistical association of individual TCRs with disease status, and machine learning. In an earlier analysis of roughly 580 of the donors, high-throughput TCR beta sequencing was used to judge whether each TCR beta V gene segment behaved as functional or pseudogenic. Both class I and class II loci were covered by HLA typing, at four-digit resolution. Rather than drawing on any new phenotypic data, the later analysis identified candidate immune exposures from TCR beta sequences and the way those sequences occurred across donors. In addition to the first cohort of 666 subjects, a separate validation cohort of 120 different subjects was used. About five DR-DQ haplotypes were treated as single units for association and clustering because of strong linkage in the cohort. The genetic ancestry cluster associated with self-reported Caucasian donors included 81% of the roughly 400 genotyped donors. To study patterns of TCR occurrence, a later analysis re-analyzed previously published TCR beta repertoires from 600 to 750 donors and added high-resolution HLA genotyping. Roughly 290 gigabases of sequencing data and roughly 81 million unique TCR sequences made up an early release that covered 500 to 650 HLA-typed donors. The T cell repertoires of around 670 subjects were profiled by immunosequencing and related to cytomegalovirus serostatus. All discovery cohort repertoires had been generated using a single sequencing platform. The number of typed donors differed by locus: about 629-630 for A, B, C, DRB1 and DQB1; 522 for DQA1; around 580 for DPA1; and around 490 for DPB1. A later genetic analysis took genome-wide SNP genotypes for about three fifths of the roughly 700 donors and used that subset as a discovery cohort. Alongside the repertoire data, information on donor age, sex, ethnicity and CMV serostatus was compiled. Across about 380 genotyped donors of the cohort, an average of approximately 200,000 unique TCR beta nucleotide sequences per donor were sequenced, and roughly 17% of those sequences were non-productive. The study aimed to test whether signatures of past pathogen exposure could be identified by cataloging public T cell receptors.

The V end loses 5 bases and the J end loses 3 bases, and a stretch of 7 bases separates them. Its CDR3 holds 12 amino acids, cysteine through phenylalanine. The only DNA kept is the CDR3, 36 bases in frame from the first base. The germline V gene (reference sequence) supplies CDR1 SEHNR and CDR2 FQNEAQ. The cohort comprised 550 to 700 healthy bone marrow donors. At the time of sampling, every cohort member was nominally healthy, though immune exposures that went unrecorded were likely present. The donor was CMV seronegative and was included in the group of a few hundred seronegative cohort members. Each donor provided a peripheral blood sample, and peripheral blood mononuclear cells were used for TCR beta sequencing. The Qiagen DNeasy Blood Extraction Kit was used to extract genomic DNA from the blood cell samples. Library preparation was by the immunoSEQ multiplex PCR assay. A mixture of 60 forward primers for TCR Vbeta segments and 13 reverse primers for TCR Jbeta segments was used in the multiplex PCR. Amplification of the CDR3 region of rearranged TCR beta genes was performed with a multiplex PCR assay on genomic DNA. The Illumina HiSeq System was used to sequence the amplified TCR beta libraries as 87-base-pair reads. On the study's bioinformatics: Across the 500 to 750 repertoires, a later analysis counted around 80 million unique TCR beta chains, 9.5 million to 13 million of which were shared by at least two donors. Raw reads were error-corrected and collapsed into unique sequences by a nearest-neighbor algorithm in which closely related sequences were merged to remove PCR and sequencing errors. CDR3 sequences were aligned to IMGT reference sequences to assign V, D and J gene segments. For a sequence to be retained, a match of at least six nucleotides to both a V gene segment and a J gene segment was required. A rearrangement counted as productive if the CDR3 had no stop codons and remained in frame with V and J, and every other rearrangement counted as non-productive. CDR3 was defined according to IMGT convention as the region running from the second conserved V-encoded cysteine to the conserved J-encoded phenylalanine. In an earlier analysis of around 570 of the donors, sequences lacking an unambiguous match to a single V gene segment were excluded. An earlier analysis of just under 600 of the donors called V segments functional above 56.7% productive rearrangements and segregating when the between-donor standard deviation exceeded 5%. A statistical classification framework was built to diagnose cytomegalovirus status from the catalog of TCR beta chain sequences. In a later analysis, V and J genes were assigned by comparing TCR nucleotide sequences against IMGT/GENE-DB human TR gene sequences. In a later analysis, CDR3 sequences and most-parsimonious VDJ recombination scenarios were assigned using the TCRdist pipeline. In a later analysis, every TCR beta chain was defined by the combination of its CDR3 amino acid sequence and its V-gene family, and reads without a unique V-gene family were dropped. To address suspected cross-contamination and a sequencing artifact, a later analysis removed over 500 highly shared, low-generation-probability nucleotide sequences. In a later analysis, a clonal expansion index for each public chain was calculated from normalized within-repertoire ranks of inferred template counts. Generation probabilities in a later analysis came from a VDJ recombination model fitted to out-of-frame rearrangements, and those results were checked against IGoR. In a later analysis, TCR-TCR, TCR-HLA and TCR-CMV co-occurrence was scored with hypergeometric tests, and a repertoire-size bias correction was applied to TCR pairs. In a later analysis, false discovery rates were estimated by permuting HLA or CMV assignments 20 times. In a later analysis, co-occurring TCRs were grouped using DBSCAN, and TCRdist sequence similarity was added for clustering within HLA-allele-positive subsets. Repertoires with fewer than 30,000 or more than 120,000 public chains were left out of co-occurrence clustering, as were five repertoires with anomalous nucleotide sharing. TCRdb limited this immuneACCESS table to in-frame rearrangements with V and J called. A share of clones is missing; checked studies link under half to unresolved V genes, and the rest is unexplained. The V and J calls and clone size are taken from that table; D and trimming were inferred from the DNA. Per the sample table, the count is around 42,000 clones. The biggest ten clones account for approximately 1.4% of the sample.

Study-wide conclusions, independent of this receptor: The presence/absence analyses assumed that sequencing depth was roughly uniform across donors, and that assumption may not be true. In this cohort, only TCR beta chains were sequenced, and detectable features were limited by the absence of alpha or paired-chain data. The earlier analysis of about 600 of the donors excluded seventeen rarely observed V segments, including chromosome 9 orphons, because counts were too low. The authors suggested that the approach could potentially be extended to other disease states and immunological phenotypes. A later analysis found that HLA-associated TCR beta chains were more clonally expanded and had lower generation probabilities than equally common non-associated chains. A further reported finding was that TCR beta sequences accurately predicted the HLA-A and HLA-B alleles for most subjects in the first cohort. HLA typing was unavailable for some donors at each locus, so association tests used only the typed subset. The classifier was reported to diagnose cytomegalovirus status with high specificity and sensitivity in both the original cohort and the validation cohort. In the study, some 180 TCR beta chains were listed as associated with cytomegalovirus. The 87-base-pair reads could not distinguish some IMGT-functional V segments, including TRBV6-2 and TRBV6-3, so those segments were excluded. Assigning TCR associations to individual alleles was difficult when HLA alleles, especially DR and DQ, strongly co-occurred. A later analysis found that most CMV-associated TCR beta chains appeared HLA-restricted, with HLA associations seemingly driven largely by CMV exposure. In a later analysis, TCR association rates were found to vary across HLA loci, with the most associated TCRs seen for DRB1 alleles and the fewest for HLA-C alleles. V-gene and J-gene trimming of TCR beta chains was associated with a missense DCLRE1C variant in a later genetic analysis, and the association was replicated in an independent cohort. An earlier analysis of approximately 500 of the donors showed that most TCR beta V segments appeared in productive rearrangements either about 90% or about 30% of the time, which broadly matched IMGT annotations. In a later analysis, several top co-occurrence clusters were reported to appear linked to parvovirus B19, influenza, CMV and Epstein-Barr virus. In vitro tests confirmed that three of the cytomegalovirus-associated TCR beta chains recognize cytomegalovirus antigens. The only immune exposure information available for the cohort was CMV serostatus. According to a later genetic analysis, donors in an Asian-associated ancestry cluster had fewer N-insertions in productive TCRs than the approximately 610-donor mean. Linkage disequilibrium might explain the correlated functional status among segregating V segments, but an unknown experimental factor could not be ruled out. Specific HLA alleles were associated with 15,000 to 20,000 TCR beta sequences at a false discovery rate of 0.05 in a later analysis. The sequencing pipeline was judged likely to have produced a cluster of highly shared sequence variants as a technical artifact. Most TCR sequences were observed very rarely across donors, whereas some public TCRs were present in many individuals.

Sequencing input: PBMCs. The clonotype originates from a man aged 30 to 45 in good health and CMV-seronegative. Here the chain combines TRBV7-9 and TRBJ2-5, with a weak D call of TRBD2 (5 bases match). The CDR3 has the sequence CASSRGKETQYF. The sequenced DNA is TGTGCCAGCAGCCGGGGTAAAGAGACCCAGTACTTC. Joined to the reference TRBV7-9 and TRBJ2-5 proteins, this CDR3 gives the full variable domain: DTGVSQNPRHKITKRGQNVTFRCDPISEHNRLYWYRQTLGQGPEFLTYFQNEAQLEKSRLLSDRFSAERPKGSFSTLEIQRTEQGDSAMYLCASSRGKETQYFGPGTRLLVL.